This record looks at one T cell receptor beta chain sequence and its context. The antigen it binds to is not known. No quality values exist for individual bases; no much larger clone is one base distant. The library was built by means of the immunoSEQ multiplex PCR assay. The published analysis was carried out like this. To diagnose cytomegalovirus status from the catalog of TCR beta chain sequences, a statistical classification framework was built. Sourced from immuneACCESS, this table was stored by TCRdb with only in-frame sequences that have V and J called. A share of the clones is absent; for the studies checked, an unresolved V gene accounts for under half, and the remainder has no known explanation. V and J calls and clone size are copied from that table; D and trimming were computed from the DNA. Present in this sample are 100,000 to 150,000 clones, approximately 91% of which were seen just once. The ten biggest clones cover roughly 1.4% of the sample.

The data derive from a study of cytomegalovirus exposure and HLA in healthy donors listed by TCRdb under 2017. Background on the whole study: According to a later analysis, the 120 or so validation repertoires were produced on the same platform as the approximately 610 repertoires of the first cohort. The study aimed to test whether cataloging public T cell receptors could reveal signatures of past pathogen exposure. In addition to the first cohort of approximately 670 subjects, a separate validation cohort of 120 different subjects was used. High-throughput TCR immunosequencing, statistical association of individual TCRs with disease status, and machine learning were combined to predict cytomegalovirus infection status. What the study reported, not specific to this receptor: Cytomegalovirus status was reported to be diagnosed by the classifier with high specificity and sensitivity in both the original and validation cohorts. Across donors, most TCR sequences were observed very rarely, whereas some public TCRs were present in many individuals. Three of the identified cytomegalovirus-associated TCR beta chains were confirmed in vitro to be specific for cytomegalovirus antigens. In the study, around 160 TCR beta chains were listed as associated with cytomegalovirus. According to the authors, the approach could potentially be generalized to other disease states and immunological phenotypes. Of the cluster scores, 85% to 95% were above 0 in a later analysis, which found that TCRs clustered in the first cohort also tended to co-occur in the 90 to 150 validation repertoires. The validation cohort had no HLA typing available for a later analysis, so co-occurrence within that cohort was assessed over all 130 or so repertoires.

The donors belonged to the validation cohort of over a hundred subjects, which was separate from the roughly 670-subject first cohort. Taken from cysteine to phenylalanine, the CDR3 has 14 residues. The only DNA kept is the CDR3, 42 bases in frame from the first base. Looking up the germline V gene yields CDR1 SGHTA and CDR2 FQGNSA. The germline V end is reduced by 3 bases and the J end by 8 bases; junction bases left unmatched: 4. The chain employs TRBV7-2 and TRBJ1-6; TRBD1 lines up with 7 middle nucleotides. The receptor comes from a man in his thirties or forties in good health and CMV-seronegative. The sample was PBMCs. The DNA sequence reads TGTGCCAGCAGCTTGGGGACAGATGATTCACCCCTCCACTTT. This is translated as CASSLGTDDSPLHF.